Sequencing of this T cell receptor (beta chain) was carried out in a study of cytomegalovirus exposure and HLA in healthy donors. Notes on the study in general: In vitro data verified a few CMV-associated chains as specific for CMV antigens.

Comments on this clone: What it recognizes is unknown.

The study ran its PCR with 60 Vbeta and 13 Jbeta primers. The protocol was immunoSEQ multiplex PCR, while the TCRdb copy is restricted to in-frame clones and leaves out a portion. This sample's clone table lists 65,000 to 90,000 clones. The germline gives CDR1 GTSNPN, CDR2 SVGIG (reference sequence). This CDR3 is built from 14 residues. The junction had 6 bases not matched to a gene; V was cut back by 5 bases and J by 1 base. The source material was PBMCs. This TCR was recovered from a female donor in good health and CMV-seropositive. The rearrangement links TRBV30 to TRBJ2-7; 9 bases agree with TRBD1. The CDR3 nucleotides are TGTGCCTGGGAGGACAGGGGACGATCCTACGAGCAGTACTTC. This sequence encodes CAWEDRGRSYEQYF. The whole variable domain, filled in from reference TRBV30 and TRBJ2-7, reads SQTIHQWPATLVQPVGSPLSLECTVEGTSNPNLYWYRQAAGRGLQLLFYSVGIGQISSEVPQNLSASRPQDRQFILSSKKLLLSDSGFYLCAWEDRGRSYEQYFGPGTRLTVT.